This T cell receptor beta chain comes out of a study of cytomegalovirus exposure and HLA in healthy donors. As for the study in general: Genetic ancestry analysis placed about 84% of the 300 to 500 donors that were genotyped in the Caucasian-associated cluster. Overall study results and limits: It was only CMV serostatus that was available as immune exposure information. Diagnosis of cytomegalovirus status made by the classifier reportedly showed high specificity and sensitivity.

It was with 60 Vbeta and 13 Jbeta primers that the PCR ran. The data were produced by immunoSEQ multiplex PCR, yet TCRdb's version contains in-frame clones alone and is incomplete. The sample shows more than 140,000 clones, roughly 79% of them seen only once. Losses at the gene ends were 2 bases for V and 4 bases for J; bases not matched to a gene: 11. In germline, CDR1 is GTSNPN, CDR2 SVGIG (reference sequence). The CDR3 covers 17 residues. Concerning this clone itself: Its antigen is currently unknown.

The chain links TRBV30 to TRBJ2-1, with 10 bases identical to TRBD2. The sample comprised PBMCs. This TCR was sampled from a male donor in good health and CMV-seronegative. This CDR3 is CAWSPAQTSGPYNEQFF. Here the CDR3 DNA reads TGTGCCTGGAGTCCCGCCCAGACTAGCGGGCCTTACAATGAGCAGTTCTTC.